Sequencing of this T cell receptor (beta chain) was carried out in a study of blood T cell repertoires in COVID-19. Generated by immunoSEQ multiplex PCR, the TCRdb table keeps only in-frame clones and is missing some. The profile shows about 120,000 clones, around 90% of them singletons. The CDR3 is 15 amino acids. Trimming cost V 7 bases and J 2 bases; bases outside gene matches: 8. Looked up from germline, CDR1 is SGHNT and CDR2 is YYREEE (reference sequence). The chain carries TRBV5-4 and TRBJ2-5; 10 nucleotides agree with TRBD1. The clonotype originates from a woman aged 60 to 75 with COVID-19, enrolled during active disease. Sequenced input: peripheral blood. CDR3 nucleotides: TGTGCCAGCGCAGGGGACAGGGGCCCGCAAGAGACCCAGTACTTC. Translated: CASAGDRGPQETQYF.